This T cell receptor beta chain originates from a study of blood T cells in healthy people across ages. V was shortened by 3 bases and J by 3 bases, with 10 bases between the two germline ends. CDR3 length: 13 residues. Germline V gene lookup returns CDR1 SGHRS and CDR2 YFSETQ. Findings of the study overall: Per million T cells, TCR beta diversity dropped about linearly as age rose.

Staff drew around 10 milliliters of peripheral blood from each donor. A J-beta primer mix and a sample-barcoded 5' primer were used in a second PCR of roughly 6 to 11 cycles. Using its own MiXCR run on the 5' RACE reads, TCRdb lists one record per CDR3 protein. This sample carries 850,000 to 1,000,000 distinct CDR3 sequences, roughly 52% of them seen once, and the ten largest clones take roughly 13%. This clonotype showed up many times. The antigen is unknown. V is TRBV5-1 and J is TRBJ2-7; D gene uncertain. Sample: blood. The clonotype was recovered from a man aged 25-45 years in good health. The CDR3, as DNA: TGCGCCAGCAGCTACTCCTCCAACTACGAGCAGTACTTC. It translates to CASSYSSNYEQYF. The variable domain in full, completed from reference TRBV5-1 and TRBJ2-7, reads KAGVTQTPRYLIKTRGQQVTLSCSPISGHRSVSWYQQTPGQGLQFLFEYFSETQRNKGNFPGRFSGRQFSNSRSEMNVSTLELGDSALYLCASSYSSNYEQYFGPGTRLTVT.